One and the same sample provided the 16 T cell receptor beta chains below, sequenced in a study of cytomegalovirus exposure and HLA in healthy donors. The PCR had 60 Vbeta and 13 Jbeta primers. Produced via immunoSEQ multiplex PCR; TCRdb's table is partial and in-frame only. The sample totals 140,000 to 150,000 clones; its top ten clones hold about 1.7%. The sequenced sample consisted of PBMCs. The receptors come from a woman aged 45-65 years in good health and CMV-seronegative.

The CDR3 DNA reads as TGTGCCAGCAGTGAAGCGTTACGGGTGAGTGACAATCAGCCCCAGCATTTT. Protein sequence: CASSEALRVSDNQPQHF. The chain recombines TRBV25-1 with TRBJ1-5; the D is unclear. The germline CDR1 and CDR2 sequences are MGHDK and SYGVNS. This CDR3 region has 17 residues. V was pared by 2 bases and J by 3 bases, with 17 bases between.

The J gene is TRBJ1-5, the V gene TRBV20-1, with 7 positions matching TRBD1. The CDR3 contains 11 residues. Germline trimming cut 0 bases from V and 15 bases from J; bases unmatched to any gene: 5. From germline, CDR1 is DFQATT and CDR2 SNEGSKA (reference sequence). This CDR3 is CSARDFPGGHF. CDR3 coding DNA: TGCAGTGCTAGAGACTTCCCAGGGGGGCATTTT.

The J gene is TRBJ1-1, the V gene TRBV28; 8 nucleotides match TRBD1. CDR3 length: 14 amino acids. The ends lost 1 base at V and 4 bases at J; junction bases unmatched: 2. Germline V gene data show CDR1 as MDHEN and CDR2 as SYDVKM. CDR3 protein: CASSLFTGGTEAFF. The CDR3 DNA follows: TGTGCCAGCAGTTTATTCACAGGGGGCACTGAAGCTTTCTTT.

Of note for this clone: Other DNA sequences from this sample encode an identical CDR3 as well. The CDR3 DNA is TGTGCCAGCAGTGCGGACAGGAGCGCCTACGAGCAGTACTTC. Its translation is CASSADRSAYEQYF. The J gene is TRBJ2-7, the V gene TRBV6-1, with TRBD1 matching over 7 bases. The ends lost 4 bases at V and 2 bases at J; junction bases unmatched: 5. This CDR3 has 14 amino acids. Looked up from germline, CDR1 is MNHNS and CDR2 is SASEGT.

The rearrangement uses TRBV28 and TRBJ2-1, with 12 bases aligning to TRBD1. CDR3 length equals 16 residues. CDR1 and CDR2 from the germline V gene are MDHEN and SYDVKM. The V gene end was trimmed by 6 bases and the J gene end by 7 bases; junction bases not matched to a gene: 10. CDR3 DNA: TGTGCCAGCAGACTCCCGGGACAGGGGGCGGAGAATGAGCAGTTCTTC. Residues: CASRLPGQGAENEQFF.

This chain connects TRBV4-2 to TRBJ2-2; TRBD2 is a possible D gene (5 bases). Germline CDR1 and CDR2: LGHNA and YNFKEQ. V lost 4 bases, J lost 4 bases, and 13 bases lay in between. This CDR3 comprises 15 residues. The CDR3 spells CASSLKASGTGELFF. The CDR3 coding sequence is TGTGCCAGCAGCCTAAAAGCCAGCGGCACCGGGGAGCTGTTTTTT.

CDR3 protein: CASSYSGSYTDTQYF. The CDR3 bases are TGTGCCAGCAGTTACTCGGGCAGCTACACAGATACGCAGTATTTT. The chain recombines TRBV6-5 with TRBJ2-3; no clear D. V was clipped by 0 bases and J by 2 bases, with 9 bases between them. The CDR3 runs 15 residues. The germline V gene encodes CDR1 MNHEY and CDR2 SVGAGI.

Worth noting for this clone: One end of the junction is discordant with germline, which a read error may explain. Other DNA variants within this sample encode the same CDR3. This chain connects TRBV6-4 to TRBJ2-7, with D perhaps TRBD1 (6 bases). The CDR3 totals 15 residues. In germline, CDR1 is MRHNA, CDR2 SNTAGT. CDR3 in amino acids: CASSDSVAGAHEQYF. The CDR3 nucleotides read TGCGCCAGCAGTGACTCTGTAGCAGGGGCCCACGAGCAGTACTTC.

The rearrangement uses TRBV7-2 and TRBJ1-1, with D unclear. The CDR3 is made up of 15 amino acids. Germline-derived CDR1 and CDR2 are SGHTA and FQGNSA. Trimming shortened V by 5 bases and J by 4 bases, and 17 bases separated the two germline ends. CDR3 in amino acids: CASSPRPSGPTEAFF. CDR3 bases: TGTGCCAGCAGCCCCCGTCCGAGCGGTCCCACTGAAGCTTTCTTT.

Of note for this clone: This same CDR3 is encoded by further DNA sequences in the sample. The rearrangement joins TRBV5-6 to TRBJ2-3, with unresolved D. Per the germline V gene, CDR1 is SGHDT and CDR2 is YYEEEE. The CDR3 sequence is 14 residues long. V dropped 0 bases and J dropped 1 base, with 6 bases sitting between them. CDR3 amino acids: CASSLVSRTDTQYF. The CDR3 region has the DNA TGTGCCAGCAGCTTGGTCAGTCGCACAGATACGCAGTATTTT.

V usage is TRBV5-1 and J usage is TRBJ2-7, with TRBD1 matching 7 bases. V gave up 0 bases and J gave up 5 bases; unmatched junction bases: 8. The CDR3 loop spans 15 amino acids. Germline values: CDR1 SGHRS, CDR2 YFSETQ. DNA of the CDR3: TGCGCCAGCAGCTTGGGAGGGGGCGCACGTAACGAGCAGTACTTC. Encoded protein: CASSLGGGARNEQYF.

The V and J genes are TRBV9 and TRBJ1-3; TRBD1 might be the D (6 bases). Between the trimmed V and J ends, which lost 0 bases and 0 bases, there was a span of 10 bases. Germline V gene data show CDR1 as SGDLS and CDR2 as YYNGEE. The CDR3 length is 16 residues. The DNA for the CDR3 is TGTGCCAGCAGCGTAGCAGGACAGTTCTCTGGAAACACCATATATTTT. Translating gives CASSVAGQFSGNTIYF.

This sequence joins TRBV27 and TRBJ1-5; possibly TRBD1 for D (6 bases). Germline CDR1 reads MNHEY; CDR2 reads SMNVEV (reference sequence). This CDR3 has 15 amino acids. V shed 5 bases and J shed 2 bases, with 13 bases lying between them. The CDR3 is CASSLVAGGNQPQHF. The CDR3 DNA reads TGTGCCAGCAGTCTGGTGGCAGGGGGCAATCAGCCCCAGCATTTT.

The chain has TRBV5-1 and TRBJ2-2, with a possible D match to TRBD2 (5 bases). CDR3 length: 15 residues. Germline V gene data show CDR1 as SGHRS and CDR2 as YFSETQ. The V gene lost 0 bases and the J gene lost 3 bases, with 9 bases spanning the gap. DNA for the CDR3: TGCGCCAGCAGCTTGGTCAAGAGGGACACCGGGGAGCTGTTTTTT. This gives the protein CASSLVKRDTGELFF.

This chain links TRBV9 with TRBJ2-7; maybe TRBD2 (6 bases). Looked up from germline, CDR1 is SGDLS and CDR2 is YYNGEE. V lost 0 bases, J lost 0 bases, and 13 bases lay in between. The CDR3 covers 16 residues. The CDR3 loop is CASSVDSGRHSYEQYF. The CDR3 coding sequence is TGTGCCAGCAGCGTAGATAGCGGCCGCCACTCCTACGAGCAGTACTTC.

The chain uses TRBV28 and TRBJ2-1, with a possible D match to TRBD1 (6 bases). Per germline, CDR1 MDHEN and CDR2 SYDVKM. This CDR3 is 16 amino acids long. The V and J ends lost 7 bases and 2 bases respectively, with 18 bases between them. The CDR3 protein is CASNPLTGTTYNEQFF. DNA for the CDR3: TGTGCCAGCAACCCTCTGACAGGAACAACCTACAATGAGCAGTTCTTC.